A selection of T cell receptor beta chains follows, all from one sample in a study of blood T cell repertoires in COVID-19. This table comes from immunoSEQ multiplex PCR, and its TCRdb copy is limited to in-frame clones, with some not included. The sample includes about 72,000 clones, about 90% of them seen just once. Input material: peripheral blood. These receptors were collected from a human donor in a cohort sampled during active COVID-19. CDR3s include the opening cysteine and the closing phenylalanine or tryptophan. The D gene is left open where the match is weak. Where a row states a size, it is once, few, many or the class of an expanded clone; other rows omit it.

NA	TRBJ2-4	NA	TRBV2	TGTGCCAGCCGTGAATCGGCCAAAAACATTCAGTACTTC	CASRESAKNIQYF
NA	TRBJ2-7	NA	TRBV7-7	TGTGCTAGCAGCCCTGATGAGCTCGGTAGCGAGCAGTACTTC	CASSPDELGSEQYF
NA	TRBJ2-3	NA	TRBV7-8	TGTGCCAGCAGCTTAGGTTGGCGCACAGATACGCAGTATTTT	CASSLGWRTDTQYF
NA	TRBJ1-1	NA	TRBV6-1	TGTGCCAGCAGTGATTTGGGGGCCGGCACTGAAGCTTTCTTT	CASSDLGAGTEAFF
NA	TRBJ2-7	NA	TRBV6-6	TGTGCCAGCATTCCGGGAGCAGGGTCCTACGAGCAGTACTTC	CASIPGAGSYEQYF
once	TRBJ2-3	NA	TRBV13	TGTGCCAGCAGCTTAGTATCGGAGGCGGGGGCCCGCTATTTT	CASSLVSEAGARYF
NA	TRBJ1-6	NA	TRBV5-1	TGCGCCAGCAGCTTGGAGGTCAGGGTCAGCAATTCACCCCTCCACTTT	CASSLEVRVSNSPLHF
NA	TRBJ2-3	NA	TRBV2	TGTGCCAGCAATAGCCAACGCACAGATACGCAGTATTTT	CASNSQRTDTQYF
NA	TRBJ2-7	NA	TRBV7-5	TGTGCCAGAAGCACCAGGGACAGGATCTCCTACGAGCAGTACTTC	CARSTRDRISYEQYF
NA	TRBJ2-5	NA	TRBV6-1	TGTGCCAGCAGTGAAGCGCTCTCGAGGACCCAGTACTTC	CASSEALSRTQYF
NA	TRBJ1-2	TRBD1	TRBV5-4	TGTGCCAGCAGCTTGGGAGACAGGGAATATTACGGCTACACCTTC	CASSLGDREYYGYTF
NA	TRBJ2-7	TRBD2	TRBV9	TGTGCCAGCAGCGTAGACGCTACGGGGGGGGCCGAGCAGTACTTC	CASSVDATGGAEQYF
once	TRBJ1-2	TRBD1	TRBV5-1	TGCGCCAGCAGCCCCGGGACAGGGCAAAACTATGGCTACACCTTC	CASSPGTGQNYGYTF
NA	TRBJ1-2	TRBD1	TRBV9	TGTGCCAGCAGCGCCAGAGGGACAGTAGACTATGGCTACACCTTC	CASSARGTVDYGYTF
once	TRBJ2-5	TRBD1	TRBV15	TGTGCCACCAGCAGAGATAGGCAGGGGGCAGGTTCGGAGACCCAGTACTTC	CATSRDRQGAGSETQYF
NA	TRBJ2-1	TRBD2	TRBV15	TGTGCCACCAGCAGAGATTCCGGGACTAGCGGAGACAATGAGCAGTTCTTC	CATSRDSGTSGDNEQFF
medium-sized	TRBJ1-3	NA	TRBV3-1/TRBV3-2	TGTGCCAGCAGCCAAGATATTGGAGAATCGGAAAACACCATATATTTT	CASSQDIGESENTIYF
once	TRBJ2-1	NA	TRBV7-9	TGTGCCAGCAGCCCAGGAGAACCGGACAGAGGTTTAACCTACAATGAGCAGTTCTTC	CASSPGEPDRGLTYNEQFF
NA	TRBJ2-3	NA	TRBV6-5	TGTGCCAGCAGTTACACCCGGTACCGCACAGATACGCAGTATTTT	CASSYTRYRTDTQYF
NA	TRBJ2-2	TRBD1	TRBV5-6	TGTGCCAGCAGCTTGGACAGGGGTTCGGAGCTGTTTTTT	CASSLDRGSELFF
NA	TRBJ2-1	NA	TRBV4-1	TGCGCCAGCAGCCAAGAGAGGAATACCGACTCCTACAATGAGCAGTTCTTC	CASSQERNTDSYNEQFF
NA	TRBJ2-7	TRBD2	TRBV6-2/TRBV6-3	TGTGCCAGCAGTTATCGTAGCGGGAGGGAATCCTACGAGCAGTACTTC	CASSYRSGRESYEQYF
NA	TRBJ2-1	NA	TRBV4-2	TGTGCCAGCAGCCCTAATAGCGGCTCCTACAATGAGCAGTTCTTC	CASSPNSGSYNEQFF
NA	TRBJ1-2	NA	TRBV19	TGTGCCAGTAGCCCCGGGTACACCTTC	CASSPGYTF
NA	TRBJ1-5	NA	TRBV28	TGTGCCAGCAGACCCACCGGGGGGGCGTCGGGCAATCAGCCCCAGCATTTT	CASRPTGGASGNQPQHF
NA	TRBJ1-2	TRBD1	TRBV27	TGTGCCAGCAGTTTCTCAGACAGGGGTGGCTACACCTTC	CASSFSDRGGYTF
NA	TRBJ1-2	NA	TRBV12-3/TRBV12-4	TGTGCCAGCACCGCTACAGGGAATGGCTACACCTTC	CASTATGNGYTF
NA	TRBJ2-1	TRBD1	TRBV19	TGTGCCAGTGCGGACAGGGCTGCCTACAATGAGCAGTTCTTC	CASADRAAYNEQFF
NA	TRBJ1-1	TRBD1	TRBV13	TGTGCCAGCAGCTCGACAGGGTTCCGTGGGTCTATCCCTGAAGCTTTCTTT	CASSSTGFRGSIPEAFF
NA	TRBJ2-2	NA	TRBV6-5	TGTGCCAGCAGCGCCCTGAGCACCGGGGAGCTGTTTTTT	CASSALSTGELFF
NA	TRBJ2-1	TRBD1	TRBV11-2	TGTGCCAGCAGCTCCCGACAGGGCTCCTACAATGAGCAGTTCTTC	CASSSRQGSYNEQFF
NA	TRBJ1-1	NA	TRBV9	TGTGCCAGCAGCGTAGCAACAGCCCAATCCCAGGGGAAAGCTGAAGCTTTCTTT	CASSVATAQSQGKAEAFF
NA	TRBJ2-7	TRBD2	TRBV29-1	TGCAGCGCTTCGACTAGCGGGAGCTCCTACGAGCAGTACTTC	CSASTSGSSYEQYF